A single sample is the source of the 25 T cell receptor beta chains below, sequenced in a study of cytomegalovirus exposure and HLA in healthy donors. Use of 60 Vbeta and 13 Jbeta primers characterized the PCR. The protocol was immunoSEQ multiplex PCR, while the TCRdb copy is restricted to in-frame clones and leaves out a portion. The data contain about 240,000 clones, roughly 81% of them singletons. The sample comprised PBMCs. These TCRs come from a girl aged 2 to 9 in good health and CMV-seronegative.

The chain combines TRBV7-8 with TRBJ2-1; 8 nucleotides line up with TRBD2. CDR3 size: 17 residues. The V and J ends lost 5 bases and 0 bases, in that order; junction bases with no gene match: 9. Germline V gene sequence: CDR1 SGHVS, CDR2 FQNEAQ. The CDR3 sequence is CASSLLLLAGSYNEQFF. The DNA of the CDR3 is TGTGCCAGCAGCCTCCTTCTCCTAGCGGGCTCCTACAATGAGCAGTTCTTC.

The V and J genes are TRBV6-1 and TRBJ2-3; 7 bases map to TRBD1. The CDR3 has 14 residues. Germline loops: CDR1 MNHNS, CDR2 SASEGT. With V trimmed by 6 bases and J by 4 bases, 7 bases remained unmatched. The CDR3 protein is CASRYHDRADTQYF. The CDR3 bases are TGTGCCAGCAGATACCACGACAGGGCAGATACGCAGTATTTT.

This clone was seen more than once but under ten times. The V gene is TRBV6-1, the J gene TRBJ2-6; the match to TRBD1 covers 11 bases. The CDR3 contains 17 residues. Germline loops: CDR1 MNHNS, CDR2 SASEGT. The V and J ends lost 4 bases and 0 bases, in that order; junction bases with no gene match: 2. The CDR3 nucleotides are TGTGCCAGCAGTGGGACAGGGGGCCCCTCTGGGGCCAACGTCCTGACTTTC. It codes for CASSGTGGPSGANVLTF.

This chain links TRBV11-2 with TRBJ1-4, with 8 bases aligning to TRBD1. V shed 5 bases and J 0 bases; nucleotides not matched to a gene: 5. The CDR3 runs to 16 residues. Germline CDR1 reads SGHAT; CDR2 reads FQNNGV. CDR3 loop: CASSRLTGATNEKLFF. The DNA of the CDR3 is TGTGCCAGCAGCCGCCTGACAGGGGCAACTAATGAAAAACTGTTTTTT.

The genes are TRBV11-2 and TRBJ2-7; 9 bases are shared with TRBD1. The trim removed 7 bases at V and 0 bases at J, leaving 7 bases unmatched. This CDR3 has 15 residues. Germline V gene sequence: CDR1 SGHAT, CDR2 FQNNGV. The CDR3 is CASTLDRGSSYEQYF. CDR3 DNA: TGTGCCAGCACTCTCGACAGGGGGTCCTCCTACGAGCAGTACTTC.

The chain links TRBV27 to TRBJ1-2; no clear D. CDR3 length equals 14 residues. Germline CDR1 MNHEY, CDR2 SMNVEV (reference sequence). Deletions cut 3 bases from V and 0 bases from J, with 8 bases between. CDR3 sequence: CASSLNGANYGYTF. The CDR3 nucleotides are TGTGCCAGCAGTTTGAACGGAGCTAACTATGGCTACACCTTC.

This chain links TRBV9 with TRBJ2-6; the match to TRBD1 covers 7 bases. The trim removed 3 bases at V and 2 bases at J, leaving 5 bases unmatched. Germline V lookup: CDR1 SGDLS, CDR2 YYNGEE. The CDR3 extends over 16 amino acids. CDR3 coding DNA: TGTGCCAGCAGCGGGACAGGTTCCCCTGGGGCCAACGTCCTGACTTTC. This sequence encodes CASSGTGSPGANVLTF.

The chain carries TRBV5-1 and TRBJ2-7; 8 bases map to TRBD2. Germline CDR1 reads SGHRS; CDR2 reads YFSETQ. V dropped 4 bases and J dropped 4; count of bases not matched to a gene: 7. The CDR3 runs 14 residues. The CDR3 protein is CASSPSGRGYEQYF. CDR3 DNA: TGCGCCAGCAGCCCCAGCGGGAGAGGGTACGAGCAGTACTTC. Variable domain in full (rest from reference TRBV5-1 and TRBJ2-7): KAGVTQTPRYLIKTRGQQVTLSCSPISGHRSVSWYQQTPGQGLQFLFEYFSETQRNKGNFPGRFSGRQFSNSRSEMNVSTLELGDSALYLCASSPSGRGYEQYFGPGTRLTVT.

This chain links TRBV15 with TRBJ2-1, with D perhaps TRBD1 (5 bases). The CDR3 runs to 14 residues. Germline assignment: CDR1 LNHNV and CDR2 YYDKDF (reference sequence). V gave up 3 bases and J gave up 7 bases, with 13 bases separating them. The CDR3 DNA follows: TGTGCCACCAGCAGCGAAGGGAAGGGGAATGAGCAGTTCTTC. Translating gives CATSSEGKGNEQFF.

This chain links TRBV5-4 with TRBJ2-7; TRBD1 matches at 9 bases. CDR1 and CDR2 from the germline V gene are SGHNT and YYREEE (reference sequence). Trimming removed 4 bases from V and 6 bases from J; junction bases left unmatched: 14. The CDR3 has 16 amino acids. CDR3 sequence: CASSAGTGSSVGEQYF. CDR3 DNA sequence: TGTGCCAGCAGCGCCGGGACAGGGTCTTCGGTCGGCGAGCAGTACTTC.

This chain joins TRBV6-5 and TRBJ2-1, with 7 bases that match TRBD2. The CDR3 is made up of 14 amino acids. Trimming took 6 bases from V and 5 from J; bases not matched to a gene: 7. Germline CDR1 is MNHEY and CDR2 is SVGAGI. For the CDR3, the DNA is TGTGCCAGCAGGGGGGAACTAGCGCACAATGAGCAGTTCTTC. It codes for CASRGELAHNEQFF.

The CDR3 coding sequence is TGCGCCAGCAGCCAAGCCCATTTCCCTACTCAGCGGGGGGGCCCCTACGAGCAGTACTTC. The encoded protein is CASSQAHFPTQRGGPYEQYF. V usage is TRBV4-1 and J usage is TRBJ2-7; 10 bases match TRBD2. The CDR3 covers 20 residues. Germline CDR1 reads MGHRA; CDR2 reads YSYEKL. With 1 base clipped from V and 2 bases from J, the junction kept 17 bases outside the gene matches.

The chain has TRBV7-6 and TRBJ1-1; TRBD1 is a possible D gene (5 bases). Germline values: CDR1 SGHVS, CDR2 FNYEAQ. The CDR3 is made up of 15 amino acids. V shed 5 bases and J shed 2 bases, with 15 bases lying between them. The CDR3 bases are TGTGCCAGCAGCCGTGGGGGGACCTTTAACACTGAAGCTTTCTTT. Protein: CASSRGGTFNTEAFF.

The V call is TRBV2, the J call TRBJ1-3, with 12 bases identical to TRBD1. Trimming cost V 10 bases and J 1 base; bases outside gene matches: 5. The CDR3 sequence is 15 residues long. Germline CDR1 reads SNHLY; CDR2 reads FYNNEI. In nucleotides, the CDR3 is TGTGCCATCCCGGGACAGGGGGCTTCTGGAAACACCATATATTTT. This encodes CAIPGQGASGNTIYF.

The chain joins TRBV4-2 to TRBJ1-4; 9 nucleotides match TRBD1. The CDR3 is 15 amino acids. Germline-derived CDR1 and CDR2 are LGHNA and YNFKEQ. V lost 4 bases and J lost 7; bases outside the gene matches: 7. The CDR3 protein is CASSPLGTGLEKLFF. As DNA, the CDR3 is TGTGCCAGCAGCCCCCTTGGGACAGGGCTTGAAAAACTGTTTTTT.

This chain connects TRBV19 to TRBJ1-2; a weak D match, TRBD1 (6 bases). The CDR3 length is 18 residues. Trimming removed 5 bases from V and 4 bases from J, with 26 bases in between. Germline loops: CDR1 LNHDA, CDR2 SQIVND (reference sequence). DNA of the CDR3: TGTGCCAGTAGTGTACACGAAAGCATAACAGGGCCAGGCTATGGCTACACCTTC. This translates into CASSVHESITGPGYGYTF.

The chain combines TRBV27 with TRBJ1-6; possibly TRBD1 for D (6 bases). Trimming stripped 6 bases from V and 6 bases from J, with 15 bases between. Germline V CDR1 and CDR2: MNHEY, SMNVEV (reference sequence). The CDR3 runs 15 residues. The CDR3 DNA follows: TGTGCCAGCAGCACGACGACAGGACCTAATTCACCCCTCCACTTT. This codes for CASSTTTGPNSPLHF.

This clone was detected once. This chain uses TRBV27 with TRBJ2-2, with 7 bases identical to TRBD2. With 1 base clipped from V and 1 base from J, the junction kept 3 bases outside the gene matches. The CDR3 is made up of 16 amino acids. CDR1 and CDR2 from the germline V gene are MNHEY and SMNVEV (reference sequence). CDR3 in DNA: TGTGCCAGCAGTTTATGGCCTAGCGGGAACACCGGGGAGCTGTTTTTT. Protein product: CASSLWPSGNTGELFF.

The genes are TRBV7-6 and TRBJ2-7, with TRBD1 identical over 7 bases. There are 13 residues in the CDR3. Germline V lookup: CDR1 SGHVS, CDR2 FNYEAQ. V was clipped by 5 bases and J by 6 bases; unmatched bases: 7. CDR3 amino acids: CASSPGTDREQYF. CDR3 bases: TGTGCCAGCAGCCCTGGGACAGATCGCGAGCAGTACTTC.

V gene TRBV21-1 combines with J gene TRBJ1-1; TRBD1, the D gene given by the table, was not confirmed from the DNA. TRBV21-1 is described as a pseudogene. The CDR3 loop spans 13 amino acids. This CDR3 is CASSHRERTEAFF. As DNA, the CDR3 is TGTGCCAGCAGCCACAGGGAAAGAACTGAAGCTTTCTTT.

The chain combines TRBV18 with TRBJ1-3; perhaps TRBD1 as D (6 bases). The CDR3 has 14 residues. Trimming cost V 3 bases and J 1 base, with 7 bases left between them. The germline V gene has CDR1 KGHSH and CDR2 LQKENI. DNA for the CDR3: TGTGCCAGCTCACCGGACAGTTCTGGAAACACCATATATTTT. Its protein product is CASSPDSSGNTIYF.

The chain couples TRBV5-1 to TRBJ1-2; 11 bases agree with TRBD1. The CDR3 has 18 residues. Germline V gene lookup returns CDR1 SGHRS and CDR2 YFSETQ. V shed 1 base, J shed 7 bases, and the junction held 15 bases outside the gene matches. The CDR3 sequence is CASSLRRTGGRGESGYTF. CDR3 in DNA: TGCGCCAGCAGCTTGAGGCGGACAGGGGGCCGTGGAGAGTCTGGCTACACCTTC.

The V gene is TRBV7-6, the J gene TRBJ2-4; 7 nucleotides align to TRBD2. Germline V CDR1 and CDR2: SGHVS, FNYEAQ. J lost 2 bases, V lost 5 bases, and 12 bases had no gene match. This CDR3 is built from 17 residues. CDR3 DNA: TGTGCCAGCAGCCCTCGGGGAGGGCGGGAGCCCAAAAACATTCAGTACTTC. It encodes CASSPRGGREPKNIQYF.

J is TRBJ2-3 and V is TRBV5-5, with TRBD2 identical over 8 bases. The CDR3 spans 16 residues. The germline V gene has CDR1 SGHKS and CDR2 YYEKEE (reference sequence). The junction had 13 bases not matched to a gene; V was cut back by 4 bases and J by 6 bases. The CDR3 DNA sequence: TGTGCCAGCAGCACTCCGGGACTAGTGTTTACCGATACGCAGTATTTT. Amino acids: CASSTPGLVFTDTQYF.

This chain joins TRBV15 and TRBJ1-2; 12 positions agree with TRBD1. V dropped 0 bases and J dropped 8; count of bases not matched to a gene: 10. The V gene's germline CDR1 is LNHNV and CDR2 YYDKDF (reference sequence). This CDR3 contains 17 residues. The CDR3 nucleotides read TGTGCCACCAGCAGAGATCTGGGACAGGGGGCGAGAGGGGGCTACACCTTC. The encoded protein is CATSRDLGQGARGGYTF.